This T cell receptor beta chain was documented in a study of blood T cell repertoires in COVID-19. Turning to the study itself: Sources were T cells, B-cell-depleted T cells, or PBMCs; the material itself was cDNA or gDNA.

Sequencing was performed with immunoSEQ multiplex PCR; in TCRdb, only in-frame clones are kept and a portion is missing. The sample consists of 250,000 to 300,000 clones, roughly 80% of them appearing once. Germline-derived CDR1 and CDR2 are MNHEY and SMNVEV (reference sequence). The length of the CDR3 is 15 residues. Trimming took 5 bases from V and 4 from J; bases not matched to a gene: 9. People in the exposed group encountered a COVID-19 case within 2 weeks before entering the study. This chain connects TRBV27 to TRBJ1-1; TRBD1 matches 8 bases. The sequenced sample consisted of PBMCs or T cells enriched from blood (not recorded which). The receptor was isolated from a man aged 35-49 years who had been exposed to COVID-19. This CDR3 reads CASSAPGGEGTEAFF. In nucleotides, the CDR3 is TGTGCCAGCAGTGCCCCAGGGGGCGAGGGCACTGAAGCTTTCTTT.